This T cell receptor (beta chain) was sequenced during a study of blood T cell repertoires in COVID-19. Trimming removed 7 bases from V and 7 bases from J; junction bases left unmatched: 7. This CDR3 region has 14 residues. In germline, CDR1 is SGHTS, CDR2 YDEGEE. Profiled with immunoSEQ multiplex PCR; TCRdb holds only in-frame clones, not every one. The sample lists some 150,000 clones, approximately 81% seen once, with about 2.6% in the top ten. The clonotype was recovered from a human donor with acute or convalescent COVID-19. The donor label of this sample is uncertain. The chain employs TRBV5-8 and TRBJ1-4; 10 nucleotides match TRBD1. Sequenced sample: peripheral blood. CDR3 in amino acids: CASHDRGHGEKLFF. The CDR3 DNA is TGTGCCAGCCACGACAGGGGGCATGGTGAAAAACTGTTTTTT.